These T cell receptor beta chains were read from a single sample in a study of identical twins. MiXCR, applied by TCRdb to the 5' RACE reads, yields one record per CDR3 protein. The sample carries about 810,000 distinct CDR3 sequences, about 12% recorded once. The same sample was also used in a study of yellow fever vaccine responses in identical twins.

Input material: PBMCs. The receptors stem from a woman aged 18-29 years in good health. CDR3s include the opening cysteine and the closing phenylalanine or tryptophan. A D gene is named only where the DNA matches it firmly. Not every row has a clone size; where given, it reads once, few, many or a size class.

abundance: few
j_gene: TRBJ2-5
v_gene: TRBV12-3/TRBV12-4
d_gene: .
CDR3aa: CASSPNAAGRETQYF
CDR3nt: TGTGCCAGCAGTCCCAACGCGGCAGGGAGGGAGACCCAGTACTTC

abundance: few
j_gene: TRBJ2-5
v_gene: TRBV6-2/TRBV6-3
d_gene: TRBD2
CDR3aa: CASSHPLTSGGSTQYF
CDR3nt: TGTGCCAGCAGTCATCCTCTGACTAGCGGGGGTTCGACCCAGTACTTC

abundance: .
j_gene: TRBJ1-1
v_gene: TRBV28
d_gene: .
CDR3aa: CASGTDTEAFF
CDR3nt: TGTGCCAGTGGAACGGACACTGAAGCTTTCTTT

abundance: few
j_gene: TRBJ2-7
v_gene: TRBV11-2
d_gene: .
CDR3aa: CASSSWDADVSEQYF
CDR3nt: TGTGCCAGCAGCTCATGGGACGCAGACGTTAGCGAGCAGTACTTC

abundance: few
j_gene: TRBJ1-1
v_gene: TRBV20-1
d_gene: .
CDR3aa: CSASLVIETEAFF
CDR3nt: TGCAGTGCTAGTCTTGTGATTGAGACTGAAGCTTTCTTT

abundance: few
j_gene: TRBJ2-7
v_gene: TRBV28
d_gene: .
CDR3aa: CASSLPPGAGSDEQYF
CDR3nt: TGTGCCAGCAGTTTACCCCCTGGGGCAGGGAGCGACGAGCAGTACTTC

abundance: .
j_gene: TRBJ2-5
v_gene: TRBV27
d_gene: .
CDR3aa: CASSPHGAGLQETQYF
CDR3nt: TGTGCCAGCAGCCCCCACGGGGCAGGGCTACAAGAGACCCAGTACTTC

abundance: .
j_gene: TRBJ2-5
v_gene: TRBV15
d_gene: TRBD2
CDR3aa: CATSRELAEQETQYF
CDR3nt: TGTGCCACCAGCAGAGAACTAGCGGAGCAAGAGACCCAGTACTTC

abundance: many
j_gene: TRBJ2-7
v_gene: TRBV4-2
d_gene: TRBD2
CDR3aa: CASSPPLAEGGYEQYF
CDR3nt: TGTGCCAGCAGCCCACCCCTAGCGGAGGGAGGTTACGAGCAGTACTTC

abundance: .
j_gene: TRBJ2-6
v_gene: TRBV20-1
d_gene: .
CDR3aa: CSALDSNSGANVLTF
CDR3nt: TGCAGTGCTTTGGACAGCAACTCTGGGGCCAACGTCCTGACTTTC

abundance: few
j_gene: TRBJ2-3
v_gene: TRBV5-1
d_gene: .
CDR3aa: CASGKGIDTQYF
CDR3nt: TGCGCCAGCGGAAAGGGGATAGATACGCAGTATTTT

abundance: .
j_gene: TRBJ2-3
v_gene: TRBV24-1
d_gene: TRBD2
CDR3aa: CATSRASGSTDTQYF
CDR3nt: TGTGCCACCAGTCGTGCTAGCGGTAGCACAGATACGCAGTATTTT

abundance: many
j_gene: TRBJ1-4
v_gene: TRBV7-9
d_gene: .
CDR3aa: CASSPRTAATNEKLFF
CDR3nt: TGTGCCAGCAGCCCACGGACGGCCGCAACTAATGAAAAACTGTTTTTT

abundance: few
j_gene: TRBJ2-2
v_gene: TRBV28
d_gene: .
CDR3aa: CASSLVMNGPNTGELFF
CDR3nt: TGTGCCAGCAGTTTGGTGATGAACGGGCCGAACACCGGGGAGCTGTTTTTT

abundance: few
j_gene: TRBJ2-1
v_gene: TRBV3-1
d_gene: TRBD2
CDR3aa: CASSPLRLAGGRNEQFF
CDR3nt: TGTGCCAGCAGCCCACTCAGACTAGCGGGGGGGCGTAATGAGCAGTTCTTC

abundance: .
j_gene: TRBJ1-1
v_gene: TRBV15
d_gene: TRBD1
CDR3aa: CATLEDRGTEAFF
CDR3nt: TGTGCCACCCTCGAGGACAGGGGAACTGAAGCTTTCTTT

abundance: many
j_gene: TRBJ1-1
v_gene: TRBV12-3/TRBV12-4
d_gene: .
CDR3aa: CASSLRGVPTEAFF
CDR3nt: TGTGCCAGCAGTTTAAGAGGGGTACCCACTGAAGCTTTCTTT

abundance: once
j_gene: TRBJ2-2
v_gene: TRBV2
d_gene: TRBD2
CDR3aa: CASSGAGPTGELFF
CDR3nt: TGTGCTTCCAGCGGGGCAGGGCCCACCGGGGAGCTGTTTTTT

abundance: .
j_gene: TRBJ2-1
v_gene: TRBV13
d_gene: TRBD1
CDR3aa: CASSLRQGLGEQFF
CDR3nt: TGTGCCAGCAGCTTACGACAGGGGCTAGGTGAGCAGTTCTTC

abundance: .
j_gene: TRBJ2-1
v_gene: TRBV19
d_gene: TRBD1
CDR3aa: CASRSTGKVSDVNNEQFF
CDR3nt: TGTGCCAGTAGATCGACAGGGAAGGTCTCCGACGTAAACAATGAGCAGTTCTTC

abundance: few
j_gene: TRBJ1-4
v_gene: TRBV28
d_gene: .
CDR3aa: CASSPPRNFLGVTNEKLFF
CDR3nt: TGTGCCAGCAGCCCCCCCCGAAACTTCCTCGGGGTGACTAATGAAAAACTGTTTTTT

abundance: .
j_gene: TRBJ2-1
v_gene: TRBV24-1
d_gene: TRBD2
CDR3aa: CATTSSGGKNEQFF
CDR3nt: TGTGCCACCACTAGCAGCGGGGGGAAGAATGAGCAGTTCTTC

abundance: few
j_gene: TRBJ2-3
v_gene: TRBV10-3
d_gene: TRBD2
CDR3aa: CAISERGLAAGGSTDTQYF
CDR3nt: TGTGCCATCAGTGAAAGAGGACTAGCGGCCGGAGGGTCGACAGATACGCAGTATTTT

abundance: many
j_gene: TRBJ1-1
v_gene: TRBV12-3/TRBV12-4
d_gene: TRBD1
CDR3aa: CASSLLTGTEAFF
CDR3nt: TGTGCCAGCAGTTTATTGACAGGGACTGAAGCTTTCTTT

abundance: many
j_gene: TRBJ2-7
v_gene: TRBV2
d_gene: TRBD2
CDR3aa: CASMDGASGSYEQYF
CDR3nt: TGTGCCAGCATGGACGGCGCTAGCGGGAGTTACGAGCAGTACTTC

abundance: few
j_gene: TRBJ1-1
v_gene: TRBV19
d_gene: .
CDR3aa: CASSMGRNTEAFF
CDR3nt: TGTGCCAGTAGTATGGGGCGGAACACTGAAGCTTTCTTT

abundance: many
j_gene: TRBJ2-1
v_gene: TRBV20-1
d_gene: TRBD2
CDR3aa: CSARATSGVYEQFF
CDR3nt: TGCAGTGCTAGAGCAACTAGCGGGGTCTATGAGCAGTTCTTC

abundance: few
j_gene: TRBJ2-3
v_gene: TRBV12-3/TRBV12-4
d_gene: .
CDR3aa: CASTRPLDTQYF
CDR3nt: TGTGCCAGCACCCGACCTCTAGATACGCAGTATTTT

abundance: many
j_gene: TRBJ2-1
v_gene: TRBV6-2/TRBV6-3
d_gene: TRBD2
CDR3aa: CASSLAGGRDEQFF
CDR3nt: TGTGCCAGCAGCCTAGCGGGGGGCAGGGATGAGCAGTTCTTC

abundance: .
j_gene: TRBJ1-1
v_gene: TRBV7-9
d_gene: .
CDR3aa: CASSRTLLDTEAFF
CDR3nt: TGTGCCAGCAGCCGTACACTGTTGGACACTGAAGCTTTCTTT

abundance: few
j_gene: TRBJ2-7
v_gene: TRBV2
d_gene: .
CDR3aa: CASSEAGPPYEQYF
CDR3nt: TGTGCCAGCAGTGAAGCGGGTCCTCCCTACGAGCAGTACTTC

abundance: few
j_gene: TRBJ2-4
v_gene: TRBV12-3/TRBV12-4
d_gene: .
CDR3aa: CASSAGSSNIQYF
CDR3nt: TGTGCCAGCAGTGCTGGTTCGTCTAACATTCAGTACTTC

abundance: few
j_gene: TRBJ2-5
v_gene: TRBV28
d_gene: TRBD2
CDR3aa: CASSRGLAGVGETQYF
CDR3nt: TGTGCCAGCAGCCGAGGACTAGCGGGGGTCGGAGAGACCCAGTACTTC

abundance: .
j_gene: TRBJ2-1
v_gene: TRBV27
d_gene: TRBD2
CDR3aa: CASSLAGTTPNNEQFF
CDR3nt: TGTGCCAGCAGTTTGGCCGGGACTACTCCCAACAATGAGCAGTTCTTC

abundance: few
j_gene: TRBJ2-5
v_gene: TRBV5-6
d_gene: TRBD2
CDR3aa: CASSGRTSGFFQETQYF
CDR3nt: TGTGCCAGCAGCGGTAGGACTAGCGGCTTCTTCCAAGAGACCCAGTACTTC

abundance: many
j_gene: TRBJ1-5
v_gene: TRBV10-3
d_gene: TRBD1
CDR3aa: CATRQGLGPQHF
CDR3nt: TGTGCCACACGACAGGGACTAGGGCCCCAGCATTTT

abundance: many
j_gene: TRBJ2-1
v_gene: TRBV10-3
d_gene: .
CDR3aa: CAISESISSVDEQFF
CDR3nt: TGTGCCATCAGTGAGTCGATATCTAGCGTGGATGAGCAGTTCTTC

abundance: many
j_gene: TRBJ2-1
v_gene: TRBV2
d_gene: TRBD2
CDR3aa: CASRRTSGIDGNEQFF
CDR3nt: TGTGCCAGCAGAAGGACTAGCGGGATCGATGGGAATGAGCAGTTCTTC

abundance: .
j_gene: TRBJ2-7
v_gene: TRBV7-2
d_gene: .
CDR3aa: CASSLYPAYEQYF
CDR3nt: TGTGCCAGCAGCCTGTATCCCGCCTACGAGCAGTACTTC

abundance: few
j_gene: TRBJ1-1
v_gene: TRBV12-3/TRBV12-4
d_gene: .
CDR3aa: CASSPWAAEAFF
CDR3nt: TGTGCCAGCAGTCCCTGGGCGGCTGAAGCTTTCTTT

abundance: few
j_gene: TRBJ2-3
v_gene: TRBV28
d_gene: .
CDR3aa: CATQGGPRGDTQYF
CDR3nt: TGTGCCACCCAGGGGGGGCCCCGGGGAGATACGCAGTATTTT

abundance: .
j_gene: TRBJ2-2
v_gene: TRBV6-1
d_gene: .
CDR3aa: CASTPYQSGELFF
CDR3nt: TGTGCCAGCACTCCCTATCAATCCGGGGAGCTGTTTTTT

abundance: many
j_gene: TRBJ2-1
v_gene: TRBV28
d_gene: .
CDR3aa: CASSWDVTGGEQFF
CDR3nt: TGTGCCAGCAGTTGGGATGTCACCGGCGGTGAGCAGTTCTTC

abundance: .
j_gene: TRBJ2-5
v_gene: TRBV29-1
d_gene: .
CDR3aa: CSVEGLRETQYF
CDR3nt: TGCAGCGTTGAAGGACTCCGTGAGACCCAGTACTTC

abundance: few
j_gene: TRBJ2-5
v_gene: TRBV6-6
d_gene: TRBD2
CDR3aa: CASSSPPLTASGGLQETQYF
CDR3nt: TGTGCCAGCAGTTCCCCCCCACTCACGGCTAGCGGGGGGCTCCAAGAGACCCAGTACTTC

abundance: few
j_gene: TRBJ1-1
v_gene: TRBV24-1
d_gene: .
CDR3aa: CATRGDVNTEAFF
CDR3nt: TGTGCCACCAGAGGGGACGTGAACACTGAAGCTTTCTTT

abundance: many
j_gene: TRBJ2-4
v_gene: TRBV2
d_gene: .
CDR3aa: CASRPDENIQYF
CDR3nt: TGTGCCAGCAGACCCGACGAAAACATTCAGTACTTC

abundance: .
j_gene: TRBJ2-3
v_gene: TRBV7-9
d_gene: .
CDR3aa: CASRHPWSTDTQYF
CDR3nt: TGTGCCAGCAGACACCCCTGGAGCACAGATACGCAGTATTTT

abundance: .
j_gene: TRBJ1-2
v_gene: TRBV19
d_gene: .
CDR3aa: CASSRTGSLANYGYTF
CDR3nt: TGTGCCAGTAGTAGAACAGGGTCCCTCGCTAACTATGGCTACACCTTC

abundance: few
j_gene: TRBJ2-1
v_gene: TRBV20-1
d_gene: .
CDR3aa: CSARIGRQGTYNEQFF
CDR3nt: TGCAGTGCTAGAATTGGCAGGCAGGGAACCTACAATGAGCAGTTCTTC

abundance: .
j_gene: TRBJ2-1
v_gene: TRBV29-1
d_gene: TRBD2
CDR3aa: CSVAGTSGRGNNEQFF
CDR3nt: TGCAGCGTTGCCGGGACTAGCGGGAGGGGGAACAATGAGCAGTTCTTC

abundance: few
j_gene: TRBJ2-3
v_gene: TRBV5-1
d_gene: TRBD1
CDR3aa: CASSSGTGGAGTDTQYF
CDR3nt: TGCGCCAGCAGCTCCGGAACAGGGGGCGCGGGCACAGATACGCAGTATTTT

abundance: once
j_gene: TRBJ2-1
v_gene: TRBV29-1
d_gene: TRBD1
CDR3aa: CSVGTTGQYNNEQFF
CDR3nt: TGCAGCGTTGGTACAACGGGACAGTATAACAATGAGCAGTTCTTC

abundance: .
j_gene: TRBJ2-7
v_gene: TRBV27
d_gene: .
CDR3aa: CASSPRDGRLFEQYF
CDR3nt: TGTGCCAGCAGCCCTCGGGACGGCAGACTATTCGAGCAGTACTTC

abundance: .
j_gene: TRBJ2-7
v_gene: TRBV20-1
d_gene: TRBD1
CDR3aa: CSARPGQGAVEQYF
CDR3nt: TGCAGTGCTAGACCCGGACAGGGGGCCGTCGAGCAGTACTTC

abundance: .
j_gene: TRBJ2-4
v_gene: TRBV2
d_gene: .
CDR3aa: CASSEQGWENIQYF
CDR3nt: TGTGCCAGCAGTGAACAAGGGTGGGAAAACATTCAGTACTTC

abundance: .
j_gene: TRBJ1-1
v_gene: TRBV6-5
d_gene: .
CDR3aa: CASSYSGTWDTEAFF
CDR3nt: TGTGCCAGCAGTTACTCGGGGACTTGGGACACTGAAGCTTTCTTT

abundance: few
j_gene: TRBJ2-2
v_gene: TRBV5-1
d_gene: .
CDR3aa: CASRDLGVTGELFF
CDR3nt: TGCGCCAGCAGAGACCTGGGGGTCACCGGGGAGCTGTTTTTT

abundance: .
j_gene: TRBJ2-5
v_gene: TRBV6-5
d_gene: TRBD1
CDR3aa: CASSYTQTGVEGETQYF
CDR3nt: TGTGCCAGCAGTTACACCCAGACAGGGGTCGAGGGGGAGACCCAGTACTTC

abundance: many
j_gene: TRBJ2-5
v_gene: TRBV24-1
d_gene: .
CDR3aa: CATSTGTGLWETQYF
CDR3nt: TGTGCCACCAGTACGGGAACAGGGCTTTGGGAGACCCAGTACTTC